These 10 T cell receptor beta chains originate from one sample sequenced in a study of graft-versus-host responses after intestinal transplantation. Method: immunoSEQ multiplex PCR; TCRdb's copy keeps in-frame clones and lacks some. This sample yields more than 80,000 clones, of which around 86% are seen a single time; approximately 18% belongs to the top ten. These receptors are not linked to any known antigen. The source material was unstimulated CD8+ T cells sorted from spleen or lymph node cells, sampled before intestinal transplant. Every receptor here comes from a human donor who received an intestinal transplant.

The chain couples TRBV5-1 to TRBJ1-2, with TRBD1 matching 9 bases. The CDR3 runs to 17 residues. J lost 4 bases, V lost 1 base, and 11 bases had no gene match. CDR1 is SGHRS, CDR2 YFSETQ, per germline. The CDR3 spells CASSLLWTGVYSYGYTF. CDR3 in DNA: TGCGCCAGCAGCTTGCTTTGGACAGGGGTCTACTCCTATGGCTACACCTTC. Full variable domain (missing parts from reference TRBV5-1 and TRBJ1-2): KAGVTQTPRYLIKTRGQQVTLSCSPISGHRSVSWYQQTPGQGLQFLFEYFSETQRNKGNFPGRFSGRQFSNSRSEMNVSTLELGDSALYLCASSLLWTGVYSYGYTFGSGTRLTVV.

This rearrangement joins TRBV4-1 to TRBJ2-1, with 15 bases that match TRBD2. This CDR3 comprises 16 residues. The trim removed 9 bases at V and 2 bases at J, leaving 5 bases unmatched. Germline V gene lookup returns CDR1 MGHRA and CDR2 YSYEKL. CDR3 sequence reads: CASGTSGGITYNEQFF. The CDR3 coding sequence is TGCGCCAGTGGGACTAGCGGGGGGATAACCTACAATGAGCAGTTCTTC.

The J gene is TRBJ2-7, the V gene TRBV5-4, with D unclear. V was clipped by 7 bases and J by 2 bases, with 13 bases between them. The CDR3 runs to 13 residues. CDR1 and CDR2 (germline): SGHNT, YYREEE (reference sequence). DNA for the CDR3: TGTGCCAGCTCCTTCGGTTCTGCCTACGAGCAGTACTTC. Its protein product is CASSFGSAYEQYF.

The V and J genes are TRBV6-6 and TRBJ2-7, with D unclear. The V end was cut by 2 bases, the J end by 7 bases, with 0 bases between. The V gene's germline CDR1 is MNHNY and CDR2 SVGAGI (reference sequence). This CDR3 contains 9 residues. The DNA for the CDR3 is TGTGCCAGCAGTTACGAGCAGTACTTC. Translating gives CASSYEQYF.

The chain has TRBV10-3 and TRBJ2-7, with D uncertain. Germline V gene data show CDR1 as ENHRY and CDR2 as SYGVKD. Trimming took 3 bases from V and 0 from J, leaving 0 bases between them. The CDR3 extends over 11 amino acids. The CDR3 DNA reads TGTGCCATCAGTGACTCCTACGAGCAGTACTTC. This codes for CAISDSYEQYF.

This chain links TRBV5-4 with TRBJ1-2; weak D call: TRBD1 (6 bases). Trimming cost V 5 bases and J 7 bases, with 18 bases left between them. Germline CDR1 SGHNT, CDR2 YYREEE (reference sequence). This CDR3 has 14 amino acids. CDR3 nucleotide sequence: TGTGCCAGCAGTGATGTAGGGGGAGTCGCTGGCTACACCTTC. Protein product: CASSDVGGVAGYTF.

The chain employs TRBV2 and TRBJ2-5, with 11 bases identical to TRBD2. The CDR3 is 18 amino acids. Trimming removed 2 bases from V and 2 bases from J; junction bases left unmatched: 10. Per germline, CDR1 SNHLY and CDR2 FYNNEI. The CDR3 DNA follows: TGTGCCAGCAGTGAATGGTCGGGACTAGCGGATCTTCAAGAGACCCAGTACTTC. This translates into CASSEWSGLADLQETQYF.

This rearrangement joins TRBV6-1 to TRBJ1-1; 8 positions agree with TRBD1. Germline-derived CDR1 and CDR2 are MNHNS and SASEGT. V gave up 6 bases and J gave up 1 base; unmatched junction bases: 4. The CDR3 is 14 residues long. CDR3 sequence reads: CASRPGGENTEAFF. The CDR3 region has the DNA TGTGCCAGCAGGCCAGGGGGCGAGAACACTGAAGCTTTCTTT.

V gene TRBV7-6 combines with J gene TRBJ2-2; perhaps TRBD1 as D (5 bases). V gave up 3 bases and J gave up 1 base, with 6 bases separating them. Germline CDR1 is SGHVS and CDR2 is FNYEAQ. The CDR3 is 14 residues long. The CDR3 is CASSFGQNTGELFF. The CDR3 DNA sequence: TGTGCCAGCAGCTTCGGACAGAACACCGGGGAGCTGTTTTTT.

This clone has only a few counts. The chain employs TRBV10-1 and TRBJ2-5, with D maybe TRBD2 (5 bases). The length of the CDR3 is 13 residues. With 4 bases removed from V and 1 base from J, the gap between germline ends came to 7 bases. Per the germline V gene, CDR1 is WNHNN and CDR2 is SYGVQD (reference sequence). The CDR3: CASSADFQETQYF. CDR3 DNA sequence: TGCGCCAGCAGTGCGGACTTCCAAGAGACCCAGTACTTC.